This TCR beta chain was identified in a study of regulatory T cells in long-lasting Graves disease. As to time point: newly diagnosed GD, antithyroid drugs for less than 3 months. The authors made the TCR library using RNA they extracted from PBMCs. CDR3 size: 16 residues. Between the trimmed V and J ends, which lost 0 bases and 1 base, there was a span of 12 bases. Germline-derived CDR1 and CDR2 are MNHEY and SVGAGI. Relying on iRepertoire HTBI primers and Arm-PCR of CDR3 regions, the team built TCR beta libraries. One entry per CDR3 protein, called by TCRdb with MiXCR from the multiplex PCR reads. The table has hundreds of thousands of distinct CDR3 sequences, 15% to 18% seen once.

The chain is built from TRBV6-5 and TRBJ1-1, with a weak D call TRBD1 (6 bases). Sample: peripheral blood mononuclear cells (PBMCs), taken at new diagnosis, from a patient treated with antithyroid drugs. This clonotype originated in a female donor with Graves disease. Written as DNA, the CDR3 is TGTGCCAGCAGTTACTCCGGGGGCAGGAGGAACACTGAAGCTTTCTTT. Its protein is CASSYSGGRRNTEAFF.